This T cell receptor (beta chain) was identified in a study of CD8+ T cells in alopecia areata. Study summary: For the treated group, dosing was oral tofacitinib at 5 to 10 mg twice daily. Patients remained on tofacitinib for 6 to 18 months and then went 6 months without it. Study-level results: Higher clonality was seen in lesional scalp than in normal scalp, especially in alopecia totalis/universalis.

Those with alopecia areata gave lesional scalp punch biopsies and peripheral blood. RNA was isolated and reverse transcribed to cDNA, the sequencing template. TCRdb's copy holds only in-frame clones and misses some; the assay was immunoSEQ multiplex PCR. The table has about 150,000 clones, 45% to 60% seen once. As concerns this clone: No antigen is known for it.

V lost 5 bases to trimming and J lost 2 bases; unmatched junction nucleotides: 5. CDR1 and CDR2 from the germline V gene are MDHEN and SYDVKM. The CDR3 runs to 15 residues. V and J are TRBV28 and TRBJ1-5; TRBD1 aligns across 8 bases. The sequence was collected from a human donor with alopecia areata. The sequenced sample was CD4+ T cells sorted from blood. CDR3 nucleotide sequence: TGTGCCAGCAGTAGCGCAGGGGGCGGCAATCAGCCCCAGCATTTT. Residues: CASSSAGGGNQPQHF. The entire variable domain, with the rest obtained from reference TRBV28 and TRBJ1-5, is as follows: DVKVTQSSRYLVKRTGEKVFLECVQDMDHENMFWYRQDPGLGLRLIYFSYDVKMKEKGDIPEGYSVSREKKERFSLILESASTNQTSMYLCASSSAGGGNQPQHFGDGTRLSIL.